One T cell receptor beta chain is described in this entry. The table lists this clonotype with a few counts. No cognate antigen has been identified for it. Per-nucleotide qualities are absent, and no much larger clonotype sits a single base away. The sample is drawn from a study of T-cell memory formation after mild COVID-19 (dated by TCRdb to the early 2020s). Regarding the study in general: TCR sequence clusters from the two donors were found to be largely donor specific. Two young, previously healthy adult volunteers, one female and one male, were included in the cohort. In two donors, T-cell clones that expanded and contracted after mild COVID-19 were followed by sequencing TCRalpha and TCRbeta repertoires longitudinally.

Data came from an Illumina NovaSeq 6000. cDNA libraries for TCRalpha and TCRbeta were prepared by 5'RACE using constant-segment primers, with sample barcodes and unique molecular identifiers added. Trizol reagent was used to extract RNA from every sample. The libraries were amplified in two PCR steps, and the second step added a second sample barcode and Illumina TruSeq adapters. The libraries were sequenced on an Illumina NovaSeq using 2 x 150 bp paired-end reads. In the authors' own workflow: The reads were demultiplexed and collapsed into UMI-guided consensus sequences using migec v1.2.7. Using mixcr v2.1.11, the UMI consensuses were aligned to TRA and TRB V and J templates and assembled into clonotypes. A clonotype was counted as expanded or contracted only if both edgeR and NoisET called the change significant, with noise models trained on biological replicates. For edgeR calls, a false discovery rate-adjusted p below 0.01 and a log2 fold-change threshold of 1 were applied. As an exploratory analysis of dynamics, max-normalized trajectories of the 1000 most abundant clonotypes were examined with PCA combined with hierarchical clustering. The CD4 or CD8 phenotype of responding clones was assigned using the separately sequenced CD4+ and CD8+ repertoires. TCRdb cleaned the public reads at Q25 with fastp, built clones with MiXCR and kept in-frame beta chains. One record per CDR3 amino acid sequence lists the most common genes and DNA. TCRdb, rather than the study authors, made the V and J calls. The sample data list a few hundred thousand distinct CDR3 sequences, and about 15% of these were observed just once. The ten largest clonotypes hold around 22% of the sample.

Ficoll-Paque density gradient centrifugation was the method used to isolate PBMCs. Looking up the germline V gene yields CDR1 ENHRY and CDR2 SYGVKD. The CDR3 runs 12 residues from the cysteine to the phenylalanine. Solely the CDR3 DNA is kept, with 36 bases framed from the first base. A distance of 11 bases separates the germline ends of V and J, which lose 10 bases and 4 bases respectively. The research as a whole found: The detection of some responding clones in pre-infection memory suggests that pre-existing cross-reactive memory T cells joined the SARS-CoV-2 response. Contracting CD4+ clones appeared mostly in the CM and EM memory subsets, whereas CD8+ clones were enriched in EMRA. SARS-CoV-2 specificity of the second-wave clones peaking on day 37 was not confirmed. From day 15 to 85, contracting clones showed balanced CD4/CD8 phenotypes, whereas a second wave of clones that expanded from day 15 to 37 leaned towards CD4+. The study covered only a couple of mild cases, and larger cohorts including severe cases with pre-infection samples were considered necessary.

The chain links TRBV10-3 with TRBJ2-1; the D segment could be TRBD1, given 6 matching bases. The specimen was PBMCs or a T cell subset sorted from them (not recorded which). This receptor was obtained from a man younger than 35 who had mild COVID-19 (a few samples of this study predate the infection). The sample titles of this study are shuffled in the database, so cell type and time point are left out; the donor was told from shared clones. At the DNA level, the sequence is TGTGCCACCCGGACAGTTTACAATGAGCAGTTCTTC. Translated, this is CATRTVYNEQFF.